The source of this T cell receptor (beta chain) is a study of T-cell reconstitution after alpha-beta-depleted transplantation in children. The CDR3 runs 15 residues. The V end was cut by 0 bases, the J end by 5 bases, with 12 bases between. CDR1 is SGHKS and CDR2 is YYEKEE in the germline V gene (reference sequence). Using unique molecular identifiers, the investigators prepared the TCRbeta library. Via MiXCR, TCRdb re-called the PCR reads, giving one row per CDR3 protein. The sample consists of 250,000 to 400,000 distinct CDR3 sequences, around 25% of them appearing once. The sequencing used PBMCs, mostly from graft donor cells, collected 180 days after TCRalphabeta/CD19-depleted stem cell transplant. This receptor was identified in a male patient under 18 who had a stem cell transplant for acute lymphoblastic leukemia, so the T cells may come from the graft donor. The V gene is TRBV5-5, the J gene TRBJ1-5; D is ambiguous. In nucleotides, the CDR3 is TGTGCCAGCAGCTTGGGCACCGACTTTTATCAGCCCCAGCATTTT. Translating gives CASSLGTDFYQPQHF.